Presented here are 32 T cell receptor beta chains from one specimen sequenced in a study of T cell responses to AZD1222 COVID-19 vaccine. This table comes from immunoSEQ multiplex PCR, and its TCRdb copy is limited to in-frame clones, with some not included. The top ten hold 4% to 4.5% of the sample, which has about 120,000 clones, around 90% seen once. The sequencing used peripheral blood, collected 28 days after the second dose of the MenACWY control vaccine. Receptors originate from an adult who received the MenACWY meningococcal vaccine as a control.

This sequence joins TRBV5-6 and TRBJ2-7; D assignment may be TRBD1 or TRBD2 (6 bases each). Germline CDR1 and CDR2: SGHDT and YYEEEE. V was cut by 5 bases and J by 3 bases, with 12 bases left in between. This CDR3 is 13 amino acids long. CDR3 sequence: CASSRGGGYEQYF. CDR3 in DNA: TGTGCCAGCAGTCGCGGAGGGGGCTACGAGCAGTACTTC.

The CDR3 DNA sequence: TGTGCCAGCAGGAAGGGAGAGAATGAAAAACTGTTTTTT. It specifies CASRKGENEKLFF. The chain joins TRBV6-4 to TRBJ1-4, with D unresolved. The CDR3 runs to 13 residues. Germline-derived CDR1 and CDR2 are MRHNA and SNTAGT. V was cut by 6 bases and J by 5 bases, with 10 bases left in between.

This sequence joins TRBV19 and TRBJ1-6; 7 nucleotides line up with TRBD1. There are 15 residues in the CDR3. Germline-derived CDR1 and CDR2 are LNHDA and SQIVND (reference sequence). V shed 4 bases, J shed 5 bases, and the junction held 5 bases outside the gene matches. The CDR3 DNA reads TGTGCCAGTAGTACGGCGGACAGGCATAATTCACCCCTCCACTTT. This translates into CASSTADRHNSPLHF.

The chain couples TRBV6-6 to TRBJ1-4, with a possible D match to TRBD1 (5 bases). The CDR3 spans 16 residues. The ends were cut back, 7 bases at V and 0 bases at J, with 15 bases in the middle. Germline-derived CDR1 and CDR2 are MNHNY and SVGAGI (reference sequence). CDR3 residues: CASNPGTAPTNEKLFF. The CDR3 coding sequence is TGTGCCAGCAACCCTGGGACTGCCCCAACTAATGAAAAACTGTTTTTT.

This rearrangement joins TRBV3-1 (or the pseudogene TRBV3-2) to TRBJ2-2, with no clear D. There are 16 residues in the CDR3. V lost 1 base to trimming and J lost 2 bases, with 11 bases between them. Germline V lookup: CDR1 LGHDT, CDR2 YNNKEL (reference sequence). The CDR3 region is CASSQVAGSNTGELFF. CDR3 nucleotides: TGTGCCAGCAGCCAAGTTGCTGGCTCTAACACCGGGGAGCTGTTTTTT.

The chain employs TRBV10-3 and TRBJ2-3, with 8 bases lining up with TRBD1. The CDR3 sequence is 14 residues long. Losses at the gene ends were 6 bases for V and 2 bases for J; bases not matched to a gene: 4. Germline lookup yields CDR1 ENHRY and CDR2 SYGVKD. For the CDR3, the DNA is TGTGCCATCAGGGGACAGGAATCCACAGATACGCAGTATTTT. Translation: CAIRGQESTDTQYF.

The chain joins TRBV11-2 to TRBJ2-7, with 7 positions matching TRBD1. This CDR3 is built from 14 residues. V trimming: 4 bases; J trimming: 7 bases; junction bases outside the gene matches: 10. Germline loops: CDR1 SGHAT, CDR2 FQNNGV. CDR3 sequence reads: CASSSNRGLGEQYF. CDR3 in DNA: TGTGCCAGCAGCTCTAACAGGGGTTTAGGGGAGCAGTACTTC.

This clone was counted a few times. This chain joins TRBV4-3 and TRBJ1-4; possibly TRBD1 for D (6 bases). Germline CDR1 LGHNA, CDR2 YSLEER. Trimming removed 3 bases from V and 4 bases from J, with 15 bases in between. The CDR3 sequence is 16 residues long. The CDR3 DNA reads as TGCGCCAGCAGCCAGGAACTACAGGGTCATAATGAAAAACTGTTTTTT. Its protein product is CASSQELQGHNEKLFF.

The table lists this clone with a few counts. The chain couples TRBV7-9 to TRBJ2-3; TRBD2 matches 10 bases. The CDR3 totals 15 residues. Germline V lookup: CDR1 SEHNR, CDR2 FQNEAQ (reference sequence). Trimming cost V 5 bases and J 2 bases; bases outside gene matches: 4. In DNA form, the CDR3 reads TGTGCCAGCAGCAGCGGGAGGGCCTCCACAGATACGCAGTATTTT. This sequence encodes CASSSGRASTDTQYF.

The chain couples TRBV9 to TRBJ2-3, with 10 bases that match TRBD2. CDR3 size: 15 residues. The germline gives CDR1 SGDLS, CDR2 YYNGEE. V lost 4 bases, J lost 6 bases, and 8 bases stayed unmatched. The CDR3 reads CASSPLAGGQDTQYF. In nucleotides, the CDR3 is TGTGCCAGCAGCCCATTAGCGGGGGGCCAGGATACGCAGTATTTT.

The V and J genes are TRBV19 and TRBJ1-2; 9 bases align to TRBD1. V lost 4 bases and J lost 8; bases outside the gene matches: 8. CDR1 is LNHDA and CDR2 is SQIVND in the germline V gene (reference sequence). The CDR3 has 14 residues. CDR3 residues: CASSTIQGARGYTF. The CDR3 DNA follows: TGTGCCAGTAGTACGATACAGGGGGCGCGCGGCTACACCTTC. Complete variable domain (other parts from reference TRBV19 and TRBJ1-2): DGGITQSPKYLFRKEGQNVTLSCEQNLNHDAMYWYRQDPGQGLRLIYYSQIVNDFQKGDIAEGYSVSREKKESFPLTVTSAQKNPTAFYLCASSTIQGARGYTFGSGTRLTVV.

The chain joins TRBV7-9 to TRBJ1-4; 9 bases fit TRBD1. V was pared by 1 base and J by 6 bases, with 6 bases of the junction left unmatched. The CDR3 is made up of 16 amino acids. Germline V gene sequence: CDR1 SEHNR, CDR2 FQNEAQ (reference sequence). This CDR3 is CASSLDPGQGHEKLFF. The CDR3 DNA sequence: TGTGCCAGCAGCTTAGATCCGGGACAGGGTCATGAAAAACTGTTTTTT.

The chain recombines TRBV6-2 or TRBV6-3 with TRBJ2-1, with D unresolved. Germline V gene data show CDR1 as MNHEY and CDR2 as SVGEGT. CDR3 length equals 12 residues. V was shortened by 3 bases and J by 6 bases, with 6 bases between the two germline ends. The CDR3 reads CASSYGFNEQFF. The CDR3 DNA sequence: TGTGCCAGCAGTTATGGGTTCAATGAGCAGTTCTTC.

This chain connects TRBV14 to TRBJ1-4, with 9 bases that match TRBD1. V was clipped by 4 bases and J by 0 bases; unmatched bases: 3. CDR3 size: 16 residues. Per germline, CDR1 SGHDN and CDR2 FVKESK. The CDR3 loop reads CASSPGQGTTNEKLFF. Here the CDR3 DNA reads TGTGCCAGCAGCCCAGGACAGGGGACAACTAATGAAAAACTGTTTTTT.

The CDR3 reads CASSLAWLNTEAFF. The DNA for the CDR3 is TGTGCCAGCAGCTTAGCCTGGTTGAACACTGAAGCTTTCTTT. The chain uses TRBV7-9 and TRBJ1-1; unclear D gene. This CDR3 comprises 14 residues. V lost 0 bases to trimming and J lost 0 bases, with 5 bases between them. Germline assignment: CDR1 SEHNR and CDR2 FQNEAQ (reference sequence).

The rearrangement joins TRBV7-8 to TRBJ2-7; no definite D call. V lost 1 base to trimming and J lost 5 bases, with 9 bases between them. In germline, CDR1 is SGHVS, CDR2 FQNEAQ. The CDR3 loop spans 13 amino acids. CDR3 amino acids: CASSLGGTDEQYV. The DNA of the CDR3 is TGTGCCAGCAGCTTAGGAGGTACGGACGAGCAGTACGTC.

This clone showed up just once. CDR3 region: CATSKGGSSYEQYF. In DNA, the CDR3 is TGTGCCACCAGCAAGGGCGGAAGCTCCTACGAGCAGTACTTC. This chain links TRBV15 with TRBJ2-7, with D unresolved. V lost 4 bases, J lost 0 bases, and 10 bases lay in between. The CDR3 totals 14 residues. Germline values: CDR1 LNHNV, CDR2 YYDKDF (reference sequence).

CDR3 nucleotides: TGTGCCAGCAGCTTGGGGGGCAGCTACAATGAGCAGTTCTTC. Protein sequence: CASSLGGSYNEQFF. The rearrangement joins TRBV5-8 to TRBJ2-1, with D possibly TRBD1 on 5 matching bases. V was clipped by 0 bases and J by 3 bases, with 7 bases between them. The CDR3 is 14 residues long. Germline V gene sequence: CDR1 SGHTS, CDR2 YDEGEE.

V gene TRBV2 combines with J gene TRBJ2-7; TRBD1 agrees at 9 bases. Looked up from germline, CDR1 is SNHLY and CDR2 is FYNNEI. This CDR3 spans 14 amino acids. The J segment lost 3 bases and the V segment lost 3 bases, leaving 3 bases of the junction unmatched. The CDR3 is CASSEGQGLYEQYV. Here the CDR3 DNA reads TGTGCCAGCAGTGAGGGACAGGGACTCTACGAGCAGTACGTC.

The V call is TRBV3-1 (or the pseudogene TRBV3-2), the J call TRBJ1-3; D possibly corresponds to TRBD1 (6 bases). The germline V and J ends were trimmed by 1 base and 4 bases, with 17 bases remaining between them. Germline CDR1 is LGHDT and CDR2 is YNNKEL (reference sequence). The CDR3 totals 17 residues. The CDR3 loop is CASSQGGPGVRGNTIYF. The CDR3, as DNA: TGTGCCAGCAGCCAAGGGGGACCAGGGGTCAGAGGAAACACCATATATTTT.

The CDR3 sequence is CASSQRGRQETQYF. The CDR3 nucleotides read TGTGCCAGCAGCCAGAGGGGAAGGCAAGAGACCCAGTACTTC. This chain links TRBV5-4 with TRBJ2-5, with D possibly being TRBD1 or TRBD2 (5 bases each). The CDR3 extends over 14 amino acids. V lost 4 bases and J lost 2, with 12 bases in between. The V gene's germline CDR1 is SGHNT and CDR2 YYREEE (reference sequence).

The CDR3 bases are TGTGCCAGCAGCTCTGCCCTAGCGGGAGGCTACGAGCAGTACTTC. Protein product: CASSSALAGGYEQYF. The chain recombines TRBV13 with TRBJ2-7, with TRBD2 matching 11 bases. The V gene's germline CDR1 is PRHDT and CDR2 FYEKMQ (reference sequence). CDR3 size: 15 residues. Trimming removed 4 bases from V and 3 bases from J; junction bases left unmatched: 5.

This clone turned up a few times. The chain couples TRBV4-3 to TRBJ2-5; 9 bases are a match to TRBD1. The ends lost 4 bases at V and 5 bases at J; junction bases unmatched: 2. CDR1 and CDR2 (germline): LGHNA, YSLEER. The CDR3 spans 13 residues. CDR3 nucleotides: TGCGCCAGCAGCCCAGACAGGGGGGAGACCCAGTACTTC. Encoded protein: CASSPDRGETQYF.

The chain recombines TRBV18 with TRBJ1-5; D may be TRBD1 (5 bases). Trimming took 3 bases from V and 2 from J, leaving 11 bases between them. There are 15 residues in the CDR3. Germline CDR1 reads KGHSH; CDR2 reads LQKENI. The CDR3 DNA reads as TGTGCCAGCTCACCGCAGGGTCGCGGCAATCAGCCCCAGCATTTT. This codes for CASSPQGRGNQPQHF.

The rearrangement uses TRBV5-4 and TRBJ2-7; tentatively, D is TRBD1 (5 bases). The V and J ends lost 9 bases and 4 bases respectively, with 11 bases between them. The CDR3 spans 11 residues. CDR1 is SGHNT and CDR2 is YYREEE in the germline V gene (reference sequence). Written as DNA, the CDR3 is TGTGCCACAGGGCCGGGTTACGAGCAGTACTTC. Translating it yields CATGPGYEQYF.

The CDR3 nucleotides read TGCGCCAGCAGCCAAGATCCTAGCCTAATGCATCCGGGGGAGCTGTTTTTT. This sequence encodes CASSQDPSLMHPGELFF. The J gene is TRBJ2-2, the V gene TRBV4-1; D might be TRBD2 (5 bases). The V gene lost 0 bases and the J gene lost 8 bases, with 19 bases spanning the gap. This CDR3 has 17 residues. The germline CDR1 and CDR2 sequences are MGHRA and YSYEKL.

V is TRBV5-1 and J is TRBJ1-1; D may be TRBD1 (6 bases). CDR1 is SGHRS, CDR2 YFSETQ, per germline. This CDR3 contains 15 residues. V was shortened by 0 bases and J by 4 bases, with 13 bases between the two germline ends. CDR3 region: CASSLATGSGTEAFF. The CDR3 nucleotides are TGCGCCAGCAGCTTGGCAACAGGGAGCGGCACTGAAGCTTTCTTT.

The rearrangement uses TRBV11-2 and TRBJ2-7; D possibly matches TRBD1 or TRBD2 (5 bases each). CDR1 SGHAT and CDR2 FQNNGV come from the germline V gene. V lost 5 bases to trimming and J lost 2 bases, with 10 bases between them. The length of the CDR3 is 13 residues. The DNA for the CDR3 is TGTGCCAGCAGCCGGGACGGCCCCTACGAGCAGTACTTC. Translating it yields CASSRDGPYEQYF.

This clone was observed once. The rearrangement joins TRBV25-1 to TRBJ1-6, with D possibly TRBD1 on 5 matching bases. The V and J ends lost 3 bases and 7 bases respectively, with 10 bases between them. There are 14 residues in the CDR3. The germline gives CDR1 MGHDK, CDR2 SYGVNS. The CDR3 spells CASSDRQFNSPLHF. The CDR3 region has the DNA TGTGCCAGCAGTGACAGACAGTTCAATTCACCCCTCCACTTT.

The V call is TRBV5-6, the J call TRBJ1-4, with D perhaps TRBD1 (6 bases). The CDR3 spans 16 residues. V gave up 4 bases and J gave up 0 bases, with 13 bases separating them. Germline CDR1 reads SGHDT; CDR2 reads YYEEEE. In DNA form, the CDR3 reads TGTGCCAGCAGCGCGCCGACAGGATCAACTAATGAAAAACTGTTTTTT. Its translation: CASSAPTGSTNEKLFF.

This chain connects TRBV6-2 or TRBV6-3 to TRBJ1-2; the D is unclear. The CDR3 has 12 amino acids. V was clipped by 0 bases and J by 1 base, with 0 bases between them. CDR1 is MNHEY, CDR2 SVGEGT, per germline. CDR3 residues: CASSYSNYGYTF. The CDR3 region has the DNA TGTGCCAGCAGTTACTCTAACTATGGCTACACCTTC.

The chain employs TRBV11-2 and TRBJ2-7, with D perhaps being TRBD1 or TRBD2 (5 bases each). V was trimmed by 5 bases and J by 1 base, leaving 9 bases between them. Germline CDR1 SGHAT, CDR2 FQNNGV. The CDR3 covers 13 residues. The CDR3 nucleotides are TGTGCCAGCAGCCCGGGGCCGTCCTACGAGCAGTACTTC. Its protein product is CASSPGPSYEQYF. The variable domain in full, completed from reference TRBV11-2 and TRBJ2-7, reads EAGVAQSPRYKIIEKRQSVAFWCNPISGHATLYWYQQILGQGPKLLIQFQNNGVVDDSQLPKDRFSAERLKGVDSTLKIQPAKLEDSAVYLCASSPGPSYEQYFGPGTRLTVT.